This T cell receptor (beta chain) was observed in a study of cytomegalovirus exposure and HLA in healthy donors. General study results and limits: Another analysis was done later, and it associated roughly 15,000 TCR beta sequences with HLA alleles at 0.05 false discovery rate. In a later analysis, common viral pathogens appeared linked to several of the most significant clusters.

The PCR had 60 Vbeta and 13 Jbeta primers. Here immunoSEQ multiplex PCR was the method, and the copy in TCRdb shows in-frame clones only, minus some. The sample carries 95,000 to 120,000 clones, around 70% recorded once. This clone came up once. Antigen: not known. Unmatched junction bases numbered 9, after V lost 8 bases and J lost 4 bases. CDR1 and CDR2 from the germline V gene are SNHLY and FYNNEI. The CDR3 loop spans 15 amino acids. The sample was PBMCs. The rearrangement links TRBV2 to TRBJ2-5, with 11 nucleotides matching TRBD2. This clonotype was sampled from a woman in her thirties or forties in good health and CMV-seropositive. The CDR3 DNA is TGTGCCAGCGGCGGGACTAGCGGCGGTGGAGAGACCCAGTACTTC. Amino acid sequence: CASGGTSGGGETQYF.